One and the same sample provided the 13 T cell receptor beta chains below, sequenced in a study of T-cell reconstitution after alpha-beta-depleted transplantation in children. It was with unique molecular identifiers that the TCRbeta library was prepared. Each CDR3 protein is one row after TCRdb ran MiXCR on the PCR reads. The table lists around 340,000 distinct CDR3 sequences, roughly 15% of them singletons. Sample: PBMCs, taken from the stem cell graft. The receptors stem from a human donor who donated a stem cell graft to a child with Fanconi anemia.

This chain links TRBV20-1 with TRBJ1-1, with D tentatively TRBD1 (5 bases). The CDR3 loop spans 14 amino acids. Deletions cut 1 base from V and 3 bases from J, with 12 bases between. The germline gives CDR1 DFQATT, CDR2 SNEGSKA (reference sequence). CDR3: CSARVPGRDTEAFF. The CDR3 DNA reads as TGCAGTGCTAGAGTTCCAGGGAGGGACACTGAAGCTTTCTTT.

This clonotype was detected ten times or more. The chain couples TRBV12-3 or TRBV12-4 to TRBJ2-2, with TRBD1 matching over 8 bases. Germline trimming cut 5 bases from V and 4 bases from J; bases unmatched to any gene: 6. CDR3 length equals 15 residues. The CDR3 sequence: CASSLRTGSTGELFF. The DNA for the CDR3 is TGTGCCAGCAGTCTTAGGACAGGGTCCACCGGGGAGCTGTTTTTT.

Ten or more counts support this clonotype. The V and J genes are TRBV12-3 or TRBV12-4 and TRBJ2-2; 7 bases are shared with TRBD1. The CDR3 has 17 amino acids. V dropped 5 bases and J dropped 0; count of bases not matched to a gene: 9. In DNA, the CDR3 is TGTGCCAGCAGTACCCCGGACAGGCGCGCGAACACCGGGGAGCTGTTTTTT. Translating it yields CASSTPDRRANTGELFF.

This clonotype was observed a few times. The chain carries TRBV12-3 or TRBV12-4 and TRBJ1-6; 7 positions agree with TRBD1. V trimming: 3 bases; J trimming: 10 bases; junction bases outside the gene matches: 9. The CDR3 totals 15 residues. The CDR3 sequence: CASSFWPGGESPLHF. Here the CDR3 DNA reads TGTGCCAGCAGTTTTTGGCCAGGGGGAGAATCACCCCTCCACTTT.

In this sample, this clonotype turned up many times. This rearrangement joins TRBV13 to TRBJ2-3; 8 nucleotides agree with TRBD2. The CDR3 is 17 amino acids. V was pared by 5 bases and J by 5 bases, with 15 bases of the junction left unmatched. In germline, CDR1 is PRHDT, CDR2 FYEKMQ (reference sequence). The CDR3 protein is CASSLLERERTVDTQYF. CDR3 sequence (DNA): TGTGCCAGCAGCCTCCTAGAGCGGGAGCGGACGGTAGATACGCAGTATTTT.

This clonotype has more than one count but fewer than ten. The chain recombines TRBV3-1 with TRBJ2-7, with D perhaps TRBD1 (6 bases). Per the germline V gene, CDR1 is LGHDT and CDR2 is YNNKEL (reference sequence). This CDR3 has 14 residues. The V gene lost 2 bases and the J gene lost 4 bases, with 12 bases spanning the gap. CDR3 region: CASSQRGQQYEQYF. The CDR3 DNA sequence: TGTGCCAGCAGCCAACGAGGACAGCAATACGAGCAGTACTTC.

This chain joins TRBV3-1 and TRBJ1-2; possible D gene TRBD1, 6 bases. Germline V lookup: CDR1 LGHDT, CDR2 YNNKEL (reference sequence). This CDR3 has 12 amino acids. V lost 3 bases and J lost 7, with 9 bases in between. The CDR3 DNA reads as TGTGCCAGCAGCCAGGACAGTTCTGGCTACACCTTC. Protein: CASSQDSSGYTF.

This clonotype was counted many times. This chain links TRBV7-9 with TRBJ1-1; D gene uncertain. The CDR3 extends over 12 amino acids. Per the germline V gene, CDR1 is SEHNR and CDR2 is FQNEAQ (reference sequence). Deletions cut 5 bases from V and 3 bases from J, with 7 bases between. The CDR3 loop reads CASSARDTEAFF. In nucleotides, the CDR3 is TGTGCCAGCAGCGCAAGGGACACTGAAGCTTTCTTT.

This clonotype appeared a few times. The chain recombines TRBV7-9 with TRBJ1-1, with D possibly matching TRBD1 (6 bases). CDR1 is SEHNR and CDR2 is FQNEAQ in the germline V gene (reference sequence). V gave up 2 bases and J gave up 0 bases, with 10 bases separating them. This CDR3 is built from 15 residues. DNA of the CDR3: TGTGCCAGCAGCTTACTAGGACAGATGAACACTGAAGCTTTCTTT. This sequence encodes CASSLLGQMNTEAFF.

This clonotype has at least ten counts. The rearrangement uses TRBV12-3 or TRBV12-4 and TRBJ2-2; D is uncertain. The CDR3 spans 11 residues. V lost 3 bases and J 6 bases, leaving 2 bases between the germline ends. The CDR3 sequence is CASSFPGELFF. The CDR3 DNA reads TGTGCCAGCAGTTTCCCCGGGGAGCTGTTTTTT.

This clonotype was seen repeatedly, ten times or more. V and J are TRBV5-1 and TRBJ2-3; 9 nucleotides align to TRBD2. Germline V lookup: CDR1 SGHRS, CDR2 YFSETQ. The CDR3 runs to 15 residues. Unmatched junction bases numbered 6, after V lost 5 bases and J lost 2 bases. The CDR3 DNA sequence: TGCGCCAGCAGTAGCGGGGGCGCCCTCACAGATACGCAGTATTTT. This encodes CASSSGGALTDTQYF.

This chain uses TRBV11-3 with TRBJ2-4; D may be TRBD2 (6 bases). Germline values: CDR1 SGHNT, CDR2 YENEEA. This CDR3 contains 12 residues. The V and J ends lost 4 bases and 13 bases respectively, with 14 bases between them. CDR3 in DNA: TGTGCCAGCAGCTCCCGGACGGGAGAACAGTACTTC. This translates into CASSSRTGEQYF.

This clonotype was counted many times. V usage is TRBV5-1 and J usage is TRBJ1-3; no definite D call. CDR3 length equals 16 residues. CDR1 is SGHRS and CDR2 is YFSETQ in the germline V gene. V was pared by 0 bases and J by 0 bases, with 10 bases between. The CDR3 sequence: CASSLEHPSSGNTIYF. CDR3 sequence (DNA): TGCGCCAGCAGCTTGGAACACCCGAGCTCTGGAAACACCATATATTTT.